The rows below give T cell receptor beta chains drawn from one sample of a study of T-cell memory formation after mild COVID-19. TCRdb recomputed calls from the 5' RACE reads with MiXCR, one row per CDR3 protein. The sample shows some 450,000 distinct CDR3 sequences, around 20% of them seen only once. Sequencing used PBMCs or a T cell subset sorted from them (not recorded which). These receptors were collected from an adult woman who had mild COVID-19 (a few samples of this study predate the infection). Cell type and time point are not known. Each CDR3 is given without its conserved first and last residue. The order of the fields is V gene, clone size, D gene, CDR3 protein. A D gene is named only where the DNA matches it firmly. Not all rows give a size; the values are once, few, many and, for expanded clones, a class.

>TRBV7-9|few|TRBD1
ASSATGQGADTQY
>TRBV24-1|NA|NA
ATSEQETQY
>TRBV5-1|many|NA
ASRRGTNSYEQY
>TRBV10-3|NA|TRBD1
AISPGQGPDTQY
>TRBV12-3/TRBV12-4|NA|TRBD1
ASSRRTGADTQY
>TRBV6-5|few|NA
ASSHGGGQPQH
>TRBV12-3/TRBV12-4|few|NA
ASSYRRQAGSGNTIY
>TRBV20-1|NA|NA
SAKGDSYNEQF
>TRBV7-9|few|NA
ASRTIQETQY
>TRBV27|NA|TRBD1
ASSLGGGRYGYT
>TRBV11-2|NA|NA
ASSLDPGSYGYT
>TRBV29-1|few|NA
SFLQGFGSDTQY
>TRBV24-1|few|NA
ATSELDSYGYT
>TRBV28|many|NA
ATSFRGTGNTIY
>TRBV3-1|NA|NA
ASSLKQTNSPLH
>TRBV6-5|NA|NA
ASRGFTDPYGYT
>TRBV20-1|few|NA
SASPGNRYEQY
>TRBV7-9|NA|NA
ASSIGQSGANVLT
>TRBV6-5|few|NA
ASSYLPGYGEQF
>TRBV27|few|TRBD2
ASSPRAGKDTQY
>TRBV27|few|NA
ASSFSGTRTEAF
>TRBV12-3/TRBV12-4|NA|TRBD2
ASSLPPSAGKNTDTQY